A single sample is the source of the 9 T cell receptor beta chains below, sequenced in a study of blood T cells in healthy people across ages. For the second PCR, which ran for 7 to 11 cycles, a sample-barcoded 5' primer and a J-beta primer mix were used. TCRdb recomputed calls from the 5' RACE reads with MiXCR, one row per CDR3 protein. The sample lists roughly 410,000 distinct CDR3 sequences, roughly half occurring once. The specimen sequenced was blood. All receptors derive from a man aged 55 to 70 in good health.

The chain carries TRBV27 and TRBJ1-1, with D possibly TRBD1 on 6 matching bases. V was cut by 2 bases and J by 9 bases, with 16 bases left in between. The CDR3 covers 14 residues. The germline V gene encodes CDR1 MNHEY and CDR2 SMNVEV (reference sequence). CDR3 protein: CASSLLGGWTKAFF. The CDR3 nucleotides read TGTGCCAGCAGTTTACTAGGGGGGTGGACTAAAGCTTTCTTT.

The rearrangement links TRBV7-2 to TRBJ2-5; D not resolved. Trimming removed 1 base from V and 5 bases from J, with 14 bases in between. Germline V gene lookup returns CDR1 SGHTA and CDR2 FQGNSA. The CDR3 is 15 residues long. As DNA, the CDR3 is TGTGCCAGCAGCTTAGGTGTAGGGAACTCGGAGACCCAGTACTTC. Protein: CASSLGVGNSETQYF. Full variable domain (outside the CDR3, taken from reference TRBV7-2 and TRBJ2-5): GAGVSQSPSNKVTEKGKDVELRCDPISGHTALYWYRQSLGQGLEFLIYFQGNSAPDKSGLPSDRFSAERTGGSVSTLTIQRTQQEDSAVYLCASSLGVGNSETQYFGPGTRLLVL.

The chain is built from TRBV7-2 and TRBJ2-6, with D possibly matching TRBD2 (5 bases). The CDR3 length is 12 residues. Trimming cost V 9 bases and J 9 bases, with 12 bases left between them. Germline CDR1 and CDR2: SGHTA and FQGNSA. CDR3 protein: CASKGGGNVLTF. The CDR3 bases are TGTGCCAGTAAAGGCGGAGGCAACGTCCTGACTTTC. The full variable domain, its missing parts supplied by reference TRBV7-2 and TRBJ2-6, is GAGVSQSPSNKVTEKGKDVELRCDPISGHTALYWYRQSLGQGLEFLIYFQGNSAPDKSGLPSDRFSAERTGGSVSTLTIQRTQQEDSAVYLCASKGGGNVLTFGAGSRLTVL.

The chain joins TRBV3-1 to TRBJ2-4; D uncertain. V lost 1 base and J lost 2, with 15 bases in between. Germline CDR1 reads LGHDT; CDR2 reads YNNKEL (reference sequence). This CDR3 region has 17 residues. The CDR3, as DNA: TGTGCCAGCAGCCAAGTCAGGCCGCTCGGATCCAAAAACATTCAGTACTTC. As protein: CASSQVRPLGSKNIQYF.

The chain recombines TRBV27 with TRBJ2-1; 11 bases are a match to TRBD1. CDR1 and CDR2 (germline): MNHEY, SMNVEV (reference sequence). V dropped 8 bases and J dropped 6; count of bases not matched to a gene: 9. The length of the CDR3 is 15 residues. This chain's CDR3 is CASGPAGQGGNEQFF. The CDR3 coding sequence is TGTGCCAGCGGTCCGGCGGGACAGGGGGGCAATGAGCAGTTCTTC.

In its sample, this clonotype ranks as medium-sized. The rearrangement links TRBV24-1 to TRBJ2-3, with 13 bases that match TRBD2. This CDR3 has 18 residues. Germline V CDR1 and CDR2: KGHDR, SFDVKD. With V trimmed by 3 bases and J by 4 bases, 9 bases remained unmatched. CDR3: CATSDPGTSGKWADTQYF. The CDR3 DNA reads as TGTGCCACCAGTGATCCCGGGACTAGCGGGAAATGGGCAGATACGCAGTATTTT.

The V gene is TRBV24-1, the J gene TRBJ2-5, with D maybe TRBD2 (5 bases). V was trimmed by 2 bases and J by 3 bases, leaving 9 bases between them. Germline CDR1 and CDR2: KGHDR and SFDVKD. CDR3 length: 14 residues. Here the CDR3 DNA reads TGTGCCACCAGTGATTCCGGGGTGGAAGAGACCCAGTACTTC. Its translation: CATSDSGVEETQYF.

The CDR3 coding sequence is TGTGCCAGCAGCAGGGAATACACAGATACGCAGTATTTT. Protein: CASSREYTDTQYF. This rearrangement joins TRBV7-2 to TRBJ2-3; D is uncertain. From germline, CDR1 is SGHTA and CDR2 FQGNSA. V lost 5 bases to trimming and J lost 2 bases, with 8 bases between them. The CDR3 runs to 13 residues.

This chain links TRBV25-1 with TRBJ2-5; 7 nucleotides match TRBD1. Germline V gene sequence: CDR1 MGHDK, CDR2 SYGVNS. CDR3 length equals 14 residues. J was trimmed by 2 bases and V by 10 bases; bases with no gene match: 10. This CDR3 reads CATSLGQKQETQYF. The CDR3 nucleotides read TGTGCCACCTCCTTGGGACAGAAACAAGAGACCCAGTACTTC.